A single sample gave rise to the 24 T cell receptor beta chains below, sequenced in a study of tumor and adjacent non-tumor tissue in lung cancer. TCRbeta libraries were built with three rounds of nested PCR, modified from ARM-PCR. TCRdb re-called the multiplex PCR reads through MiXCR, storing one row per CDR3 protein. The top ten hold 15% of the sample, which has more than 85,000 distinct CDR3 sequences, roughly 62% seen once. No cell sorting was done before RNA was extracted from the tissue. The sequencing sample was made of lung tumor tissue. The receptors stem from a man between 65 and 85 years old with non-small cell lung cancer.

This clonotype has just a few counts. V is TRBV27 and J is TRBJ2-7; D uncertain. The CDR3 contains 13 residues. V shed 3 bases and J shed 3 bases, with 9 bases lying between them. In germline, CDR1 is MNHEY, CDR2 SMNVEV (reference sequence). The DNA for the CDR3 is TGTGCCAGCAGTTTGGCCAGTGGCTACGAGCAGTACTTC. This encodes CASSLASGYEQYF.

A note on this clonotype: The junction does not match germline at one end; this may be a read error. This chain connects TRBV10-3 to TRBJ2-5, with D possibly called TRBD1 or TRBD2 (5 bases each). Germline V lookup: CDR1 ENHRY, CDR2 SYGVKD. The CDR3 consists of 15 residues. In nucleotides, the CDR3 is TGTGCCATCAGCAGGAGGACAAAAGATGTGGAGACACAGTACTTC. Protein product: CAISRRTKDVETQYF.

This chain links TRBV6-1 with TRBJ2-3; D is ambiguous. Germline values: CDR1 MNHNS, CDR2 SASEGT. V lost 10 bases to trimming and J lost 2 bases, with 7 bases between them. The CDR3 spans 11 residues. The CDR3 DNA follows: TGTGCCAACTCAGACACAGATACGCAGTATTTT. Protein product: CANSDTDTQYF.

With regard to this clonotype: The junction differs from germline at one of its ends, possibly a read error. The chain carries TRBV11-3 and TRBJ2-3, with D possibly matching TRBD1 (5 bases). Germline V CDR1 and CDR2: SGHNT, YENEEA. CDR3 length: 16 amino acids. CDR3 nucleotide sequence: TGTGCGAGCAGCTTAGATTCGCGGAGTGGCACAGGTATGCAGTATTTT. Protein product: CASSLDSRSGTGMQYF.

Of note for this clonotype: One end of the junction does not line up with germline, which may come from a read error. The rearrangement joins TRBV4-1 to TRBJ2-5; D not certain. Germline CDR1 MGHRA, CDR2 YSYEKL. The CDR3 extends over 14 amino acids. DNA of the CDR3: TGCGCCAACAGCCCAGGACGAACCAAAGAGACCCAGTACTTC. Protein product: CANSPGRTKETQYF.

The chain links TRBV6-6 to TRBJ2-4; TRBD1 matches at 7 bases. The germline CDR1 and CDR2 sequences are MNHNY and SVGAGI (reference sequence). There are 13 residues in the CDR3. J was trimmed by 11 bases and V by 6 bases; bases with no gene match: 10. CDR3 sequence reads: CASSRGQVSFQYF. In nucleotides, the CDR3 is TGTGCCAGCAGCCGTGGACAGGTATCGTTTCAGTACTTC.

Notes on this clonotype: A much larger clonotype is one base distant, so this may be a read error. The chain links TRBV12-3 or TRBV12-4 to TRBJ1-2, with D unclear. V was pared by 2 bases and J by 2 bases, with 9 bases between. This CDR3 has 14 amino acids. The CDR3 nucleotides read TGTGCCAGCAGTTTAATTGCAGGCAACTATGGCTACACCTTC. It is translated as CASSLIAGNYGYTF.

Notes on this clonotype: One end of the junction is discordant with germline, which a read error may explain. The V and J genes are TRBV11-2 and TRBJ2-5; D is unclear. Germline V gene lookup returns CDR1 SGHAT and CDR2 FQNNGV. The CDR3 is 12 amino acids. CDR3 sequence reads: CASSPHQETQYF. The CDR3 coding sequence is TGTGCCAGCAGCCCGCACCAAGAGACCCAGTATTTC.

A remark on this clonotype: Germline and junction disagree at one end, which may indicate a read error. The gene calls are TRBV11-2 and TRBJ2-6, with 7 nucleotides matching TRBD1. There are 19 residues in the CDR3. Germline CDR1 SGHAT, CDR2 FQNNGV. DNA of the CDR3: TGTGCCAGCAGCTCCCCGAGGGGAAGAGGGGGCTCTGGGGTCACCGTCCTGACATTC. Amino acid sequence: CASSSPRGRGGSGVTVLTF.

As to this clonotype: Here the CDR3 omits its conserved ending phenylalanine or tryptophan, so a read error is the likely source. Here the CDR3 reads CASSLNLGLAGVSEQYL. CDR3 coding DNA: TGTGCCAGCAGCTTAAATCTGGGACTAGCGGGAGTTAGCGAGCAGTACCTC. This rearrangement joins TRBV11-2 to TRBJ2-7, with 14 bases that match TRBD2. The CDR3 sequence is 17 residues long. J gave up 6 bases and V 2 bases, and 9 bases lay outside the gene matches. The V gene's germline CDR1 is SGHAT and CDR2 FQNNGV.

To note about this clonotype: This sequence may be a read error, since a much larger clone differs from it by one base. The chain has TRBV6-1 and TRBJ1-1; D might be TRBD1 (6 bases). The CDR3 runs to 11 residues. Trimming removed 4 bases at V and 10 bases at J, with 10 bases between. Germline V gene lookup returns CDR1 MNHNS and CDR2 SASEGT. In DNA, the CDR3 is TGTGCCAGCAGTGTGGGGGCGGGAGCTTTCTTT. The encoded protein is CASSVGAGAFF.

Comments on this clonotype: A read error is likely, as this CDR3 ends without the conserved phenylalanine or tryptophan. The gene calls are TRBV4-1 and TRBJ1-5, with D possibly TRBD1 on 6 matching bases. Trimming took off 4 bases at V and 10 bases at J, with 17 bases between the two ends. Germline CDR1 and CDR2: MGHRA and YSYEKL. The CDR3 covers 14 residues. The CDR3 loop is CASSLVKGGQPQHI. CDR3 bases: TGCGCCAGCAGCCTTGTCAAGGGGGGCCAACCCCAGCATATT.

This clonotype has just one count. Since a much larger clone is just one base distant, this may be a read error. The V call is TRBV20-1, the J call TRBJ2-7; possibly TRBD2 for D (6 bases). The germline V and J ends were trimmed by 5 bases and 3 bases, with 14 bases remaining between them. Germline-derived CDR1 and CDR2 are DFQATT and SNEGSKA (reference sequence). The CDR3 totals 13 residues. The CDR3 sequence: CSAPRSGVYEQYF. CDR3 nucleotides: TGCAGTGCTCCCCGATCGGGAGTCTACGAGCAGTACTTC.

J is TRBJ1-6 and V is TRBV28; D perhaps matches TRBD1 (5 bases). Germline-derived CDR1 and CDR2 are MDHEN and SYDVKM. The germline V and J ends were trimmed by 7 bases and 6 bases, with 16 bases remaining between them. This CDR3 contains 15 residues. The CDR3, as DNA: TGTGCCAGCAAGAGCGACAGCCCGACTAATTCACCCCTCCACTTT. Its translation is CASKSDSPTNSPLHF.

In its sample, this clonotype was seen many times. The genes are TRBV15 and TRBJ1-6; no firm D call. This CDR3 is 16 amino acids long. The germline gives CDR1 LNHNV, CDR2 YYDKDF (reference sequence). The ends were cut back, 0 bases at V and 3 bases at J, with 9 bases in the middle. CDR3 DNA: TGTGCCACCAGCAGAGATGGCCGGGACTATAATTCACCCCTCCACTTT. It encodes CATSRDGRDYNSPLHF. Variable domain in full (rest from reference TRBV15 and TRBJ1-6): DAMVIQNPRYQVTQFGKPVTLSCSQTLNHNVMYWYQQKSSQAPKLLFHYYDKDFNNEADTPDNFQSRRPNTSFCFLDIRSPGLGDTAMYLCATSRDGRDYNSPLHFGNGTRLTVT.

Worth noting for this clonotype: A single base separates this from a much larger clone, so it may be a read error. The genes are TRBV28 and TRBJ2-7, with TRBD2 as a possible D gene (5 bases). The CDR3 length is 13 residues. Per germline, CDR1 MDHEN and CDR2 SYDVKM. CDR3 coding DNA: TGTGCCTCTCGCGGGTATGATTCCTACGGGCAGTACTTC. Its protein is CASRGYDSYGQYF.

With respect to this clonotype: One end of the junction is discordant with germline, which a read error may explain. The CDR3 nucleotides are TGTACCAGCAGCCCAAGACAAGACGCGTACGAGCAGTACTTC. Its translation is CTSSPRQDAYEQYF. The rearrangement links TRBV6-1 to TRBJ2-7, with D unresolved. CDR1 and CDR2 (germline): MNHNS, SASEGT. CDR3 length equals 14 residues.

This clonotype was seen many times. The gene calls are TRBV19 and TRBJ2-1; D is possibly TRBD1 or TRBD2 (8 bases each). CDR1 is LNHDA, CDR2 SQIVND, per germline (reference sequence). The CDR3 loop spans 16 amino acids. Trimming shortened V by 6 bases and J by 7 bases, and 22 bases separated the two germline ends. The CDR3 bases are TGTGCCAGTAGGCCGGGGGGGGACAGGAGACTTAATGAGCAGTTCTTC. It specifies CASRPGGDRRLNEQFF.

This clonotype has just a few counts. One base away lies a much larger clone, so this may be a sequencing read error. The chain employs TRBV12-3 or TRBV12-4 and TRBJ1-2; D unresolved. This CDR3 is built from 13 residues. The CDR3: CASMRSGGPWMAF. CDR3 sequence (DNA): TGTGCCAGCATGAGGAGCGGCGGTCCTTGGATGGCCTTC.

Worth noting for this clonotype: Relative to the germline gene, one junction end is altered; a read error may explain this. The chain joins TRBV11-2 to TRBJ2-7; a weak D match, TRBD2 (5 bases). CDR1 SGHAT and CDR2 FQNNGV come from the germline V gene. This CDR3 spans 15 amino acids. CDR3 bases: TGTGCCAACAGCTTAGTCTCTGGGAGCTCCTACGAGCAGTACTTC. Translation gives CANSLVSGSSYEQYF.

With respect to this clonotype: Relative to the germline gene, one junction end is altered; a read error may explain this. The J gene is TRBJ2-7, the V gene TRBV5-1; possible D gene TRBD2, 7 bases. The length of the CDR3 is 15 residues. Germline V gene sequence: CDR1 SGHRS, CDR2 YFSETQ. The CDR3 spells CTSRKTGGVNYEQYF. CDR3 sequence (DNA): TGCACCAGCAGGAAGACGGGGGGCGTAAACTACGAGCAGTACTTC.

This clonotype was seen only a few times. V usage is TRBV5-1 and J usage is TRBJ1-1, with D perhaps matching TRBD1 (5 bases). Germline loops: CDR1 SGHRS, CDR2 YFSETQ. With 6 bases removed from V and 7 bases from J, the gap between germline ends came to 19 bases. There are 14 residues in the CDR3. CDR3: CASTKGQNRGEAFF. The CDR3 DNA follows: TGCGCCAGCACTAAGGGGCAAAATAGAGGTGAAGCTTTCTTT.

Remarks on this clonotype: No conserved phenylalanine or tryptophan is present at the end of the CDR3, so a read error is the likely explanation. This rearrangement joins TRBV6-6 to TRBJ2-4; D perhaps matches TRBD1 (6 bases). Looked up from germline, CDR1 is MNHNY and CDR2 is SVGAGI (reference sequence). This CDR3 region has 13 residues. With 6 bases removed from V and 12 bases from J, the gap between germline ends came to 18 bases. The CDR3: CASSREQGSSQYS. The CDR3 DNA reads TGTGCCAGCAGCCGTGAACAGGGATCGTCTCAGTACTCC.

Ten or more counts support this clonotype. The rearrangement links TRBV6-5 to TRBJ1-6; D is possibly TRBD1 (5 bases). CDR1 is MNHEY, CDR2 SVGAGI, per germline. This CDR3 contains 15 residues. The V end lost 3 bases, the J end lost 4 bases, and 10 bases lay between the germline ends. The CDR3 bases are TGTGCCAGCAGTTATGGGGCGGTTTATAATTCACCCCTCCACTTT. Protein sequence: CASSYGAVYNSPLHF.